This T cell receptor (beta chain) was captured in a study of blood T cell repertoires in COVID-19. Germline CDR1 reads SGHNT; CDR2 reads YENEEA. Germline trimming cut 4 bases from V and 1 base from J; bases unmatched to any gene: 3. The CDR3 has 16 amino acids. The data were produced by immunoSEQ multiplex PCR, yet TCRdb's version contains in-frame clones alone and is incomplete. The data contain around 30,000 clones, approximately 85% of them singletons. Source material: peripheral blood. The chain joins TRBV11-3 to TRBJ2-3; 12 bases are a match to TRBD2. The receptor comes from a human donor in a cohort sampled during active COVID-19. The CDR3 nucleotides read TGTGCCAGCAGCTCCTCTAGCGGGAGGGGCACAGATACGCAGTATTTT. This encodes CASSSSSGRGTDTQYF.